The entry below describes one T cell receptor (beta chain). What it recognizes is unknown. The data were obtained in a study of CXCR3-negative and CXCR3-positive naive CD8 T cells. Findings of the study overall: Memory cells diverged, while naive CXCR3-positive and CXCR3-negative cells had similar TRBV-TRBJ usage. Surface CD5 was comparable between naive subsets; TCR strength was inferred from TRB CDR3 properties.

The CDR3 is 15 amino acids. The germline V gene has CDR1 SGHVS and CDR2 FQNEAQ. The TRB libraries of cDNA were built by UMI-labeled 5' RACE. TCRdb re-called the 5' RACE reads and gives one entry per CDR3 protein, without DNA. In all, the sample yields about 80,000 distinct CDR3 sequences. Naive CD8+ T cells were CD45RO-CCR7+CD27+CD95-. The chain links TRBV7-8 to TRBJ2-4; TCRdb selects TRBD1, and the lack of DNA leaves this call unchecked. The receptor was isolated from a human donor in good health. Some clones in this sample may be carry-over from other donors' samples. Sequenced input: naive CXCR3- CD8+ T cells from blood. Subset reported: CD45RO-CCR7+CD27+CD95- naive CD8+ T cells lacking CXCR3 (TNR3-). CDR3 in amino acids: CASSLEKTGRNIQYF.